Given below is one TCR beta chain in context. Its antigen is not known. The data are from a study of shared clonotypes between healthy human individuals. As defined, naive CD8 cells were CD45RO-negative and positively selected for CCR7, with terminally differentiated effector memory CD45RA+ cells excluded. The V gene lost 2 bases and the J gene lost 3 bases, with 14 bases spanning the gap. Germline values: CDR1 MNHEY, CDR2 SVGAGI. The CDR3 runs to 15 residues. Findings and caveats of the study: Clonotype sharing among donors was expected to depend on sequencing depth.

Sequencing used immunoSEQ multiplex PCR; TCRdb keeps in-frame clones, though not all of them. The sample contains 2 million to 2.5 million clones, about 95% of which appear only once. The TCR originated in a man between 18 and 35 years old in good health. The sample was naive CD8+ T cells sorted from blood. The chain employs TRBV6-5 and TRBJ2-7; D may be TRBD2 (6 bases). The CDR3 reads CASSYRGPGSYEQYF. CDR3 sequence (DNA): TGTGCCAGCAGTTACCGCGGCCCCGGGAGCTACGAGCAGTACTTC.